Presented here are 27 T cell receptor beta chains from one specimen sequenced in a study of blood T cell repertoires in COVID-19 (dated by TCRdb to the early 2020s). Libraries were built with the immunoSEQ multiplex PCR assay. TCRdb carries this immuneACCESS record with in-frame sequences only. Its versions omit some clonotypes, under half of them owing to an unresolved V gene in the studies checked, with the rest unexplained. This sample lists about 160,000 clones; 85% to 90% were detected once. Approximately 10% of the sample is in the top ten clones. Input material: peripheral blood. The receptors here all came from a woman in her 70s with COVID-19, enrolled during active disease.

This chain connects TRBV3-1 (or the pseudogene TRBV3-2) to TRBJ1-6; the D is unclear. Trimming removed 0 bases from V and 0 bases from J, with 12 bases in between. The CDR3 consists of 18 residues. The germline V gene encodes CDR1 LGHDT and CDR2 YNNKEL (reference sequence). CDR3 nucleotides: TGTGCCAGCAGCCAAGAATCACCCTACAGCTCCTATAATTCACCCCTCCACTTT. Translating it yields CASSQESPYSSYNSPLHF.

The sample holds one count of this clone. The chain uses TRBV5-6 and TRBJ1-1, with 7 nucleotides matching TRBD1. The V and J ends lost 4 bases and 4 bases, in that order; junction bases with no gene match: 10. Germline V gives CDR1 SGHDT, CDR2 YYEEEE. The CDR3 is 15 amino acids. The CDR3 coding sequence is TGTGCCAGCAGCCTACCGACGCCAGGGGGCACTGAAGCTTTCTTT. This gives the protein CASSLPTPGGTEAFF.

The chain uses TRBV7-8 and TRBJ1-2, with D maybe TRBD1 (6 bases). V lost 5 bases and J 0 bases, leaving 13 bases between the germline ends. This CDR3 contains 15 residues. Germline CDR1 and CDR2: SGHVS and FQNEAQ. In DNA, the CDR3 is TGTGCCAGCAGCCCCTTACAGGGTTCTAACTATGGCTACACCTTC. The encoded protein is CASSPLQGSNYGYTF.

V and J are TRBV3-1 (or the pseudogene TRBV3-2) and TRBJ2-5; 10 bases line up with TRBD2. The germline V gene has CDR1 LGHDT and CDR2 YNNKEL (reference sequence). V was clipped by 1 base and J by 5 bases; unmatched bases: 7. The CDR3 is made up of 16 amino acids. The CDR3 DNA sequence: TGTGCCAGCAGCCAAGGGACTAGCGGTCCGACTGAGACCCAGTACTTC. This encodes CASSQGTSGPTETQYF.

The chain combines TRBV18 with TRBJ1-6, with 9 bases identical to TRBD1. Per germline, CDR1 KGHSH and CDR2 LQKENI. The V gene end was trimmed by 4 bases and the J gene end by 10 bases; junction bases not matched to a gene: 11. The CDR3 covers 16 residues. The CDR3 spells CASSQNWDRARSPLHF. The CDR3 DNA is TGTGCCAGCTCACAAAATTGGGACAGGGCCAGATCACCCCTCCACTTT.

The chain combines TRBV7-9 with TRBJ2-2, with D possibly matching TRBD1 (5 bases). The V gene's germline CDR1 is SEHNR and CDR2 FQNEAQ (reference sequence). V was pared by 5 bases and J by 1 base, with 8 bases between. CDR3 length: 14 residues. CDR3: CASSTGQNTGELFF. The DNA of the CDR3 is TGTGCCAGCAGCACCGGACAGAACACCGGGGAGCTGTTTTTT.

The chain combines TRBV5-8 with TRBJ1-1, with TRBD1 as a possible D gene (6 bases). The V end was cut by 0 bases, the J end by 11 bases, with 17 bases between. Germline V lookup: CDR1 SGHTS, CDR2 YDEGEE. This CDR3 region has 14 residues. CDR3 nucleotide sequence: TGTGCCAGCAGCTTGGACGCAGCGGGGAGGGGGGCTTTCTTT. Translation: CASSLDAAGRGAFF.

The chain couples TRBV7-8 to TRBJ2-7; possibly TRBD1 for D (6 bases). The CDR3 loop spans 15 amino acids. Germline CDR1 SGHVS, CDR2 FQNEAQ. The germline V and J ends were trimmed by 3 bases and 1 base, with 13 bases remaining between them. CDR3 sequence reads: CASSFSTGYSYEQYF. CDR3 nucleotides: TGTGCCAGCAGCTTTTCCACAGGGTATTCCTACGAGCAGTACTTC.

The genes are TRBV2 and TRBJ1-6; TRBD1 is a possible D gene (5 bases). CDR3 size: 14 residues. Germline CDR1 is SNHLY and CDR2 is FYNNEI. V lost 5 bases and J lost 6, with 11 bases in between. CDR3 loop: CASSTRAVNSPLHF. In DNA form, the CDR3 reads TGTGCCAGCAGTACCAGGGCAGTTAATTCACCCCTCCACTTT.

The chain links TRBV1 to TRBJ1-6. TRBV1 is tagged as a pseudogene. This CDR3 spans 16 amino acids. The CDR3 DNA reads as TGCACCAGCAGCCAAGAAGGGAGCTCCTATAATTCACCCCTCCACTTT. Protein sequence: CTSSQEGSSYNSPLHF.

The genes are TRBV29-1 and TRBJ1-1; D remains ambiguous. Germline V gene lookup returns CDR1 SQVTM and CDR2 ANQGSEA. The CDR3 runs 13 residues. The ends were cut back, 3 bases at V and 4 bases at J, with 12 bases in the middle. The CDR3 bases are TGCAGCGTTGATAAGACATCGAGCACTGAAGCTTTCTTT. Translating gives CSVDKTSSTEAFF.

The CDR3 loop reads CASSPGQGAFRLRYGYTF. DNA of the CDR3: TGTGCCAGCAGCCCTGGACAGGGCGCTTTCCGGCTACGCTATGGCTACACCTTC. The rearrangement links TRBV14 to TRBJ1-2, with 8 bases aligning to TRBD1. CDR1 and CDR2 from the germline V gene are SGHDN and FVKESK. Germline trimming cut 4 bases from V and 4 bases from J; bases unmatched to any gene: 17. There are 18 residues in the CDR3.

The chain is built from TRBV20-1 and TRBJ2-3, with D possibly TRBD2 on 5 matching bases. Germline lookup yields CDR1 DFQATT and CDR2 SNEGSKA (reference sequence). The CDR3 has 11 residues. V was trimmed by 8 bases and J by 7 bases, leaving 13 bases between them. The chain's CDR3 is CSLSGMNTQYF. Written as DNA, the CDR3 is TGCAGTCTCTCCGGGATGAATACGCAGTATTTT.

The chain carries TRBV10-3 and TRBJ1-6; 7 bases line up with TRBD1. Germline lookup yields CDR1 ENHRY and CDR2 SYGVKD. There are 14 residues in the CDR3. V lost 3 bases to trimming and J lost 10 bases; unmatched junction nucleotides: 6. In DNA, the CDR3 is TGTGCCATCAGTGACGCAACAGGGGAATCACCCCTCCACTTT. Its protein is CAISDATGESPLHF.

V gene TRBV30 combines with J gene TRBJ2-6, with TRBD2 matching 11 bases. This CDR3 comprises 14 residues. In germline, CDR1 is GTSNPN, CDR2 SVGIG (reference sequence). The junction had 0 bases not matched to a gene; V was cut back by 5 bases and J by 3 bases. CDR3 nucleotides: TGTGCCTGGGGACTAGCGGGTGGGGCCAACGTCCTGACTTTC. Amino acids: CAWGLAGGANVLTF.

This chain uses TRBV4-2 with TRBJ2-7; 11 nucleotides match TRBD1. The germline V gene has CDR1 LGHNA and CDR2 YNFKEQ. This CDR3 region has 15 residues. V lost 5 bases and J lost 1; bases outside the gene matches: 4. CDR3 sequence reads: CASSLGQGESYEQYF. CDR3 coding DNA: TGTGCCAGCAGCTTGGGACAGGGGGAGTCCTACGAGCAGTACTTC.

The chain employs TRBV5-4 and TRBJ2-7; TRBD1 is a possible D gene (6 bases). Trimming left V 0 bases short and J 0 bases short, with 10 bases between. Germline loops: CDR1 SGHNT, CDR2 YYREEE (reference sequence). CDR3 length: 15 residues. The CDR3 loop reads CASSLAGAGSYEQYF. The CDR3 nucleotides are TGTGCCAGCAGCTTGGCAGGGGCCGGCTCCTACGAGCAGTACTTC.

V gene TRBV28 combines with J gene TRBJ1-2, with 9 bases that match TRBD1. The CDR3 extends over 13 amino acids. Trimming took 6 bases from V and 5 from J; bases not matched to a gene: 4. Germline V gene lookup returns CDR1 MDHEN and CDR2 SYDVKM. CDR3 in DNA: TGTGCCAGCAGGTCCGGGACAGGGTATGGCTACACCTTC. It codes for CASRSGTGYGYTF.

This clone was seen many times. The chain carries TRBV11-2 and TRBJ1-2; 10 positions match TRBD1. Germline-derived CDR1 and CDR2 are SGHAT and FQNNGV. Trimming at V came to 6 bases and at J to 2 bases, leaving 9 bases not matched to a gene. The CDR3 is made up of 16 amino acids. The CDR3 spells CASSSGQGMVNYGYTF. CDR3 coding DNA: TGTGCCAGCAGTTCGGGACAGGGGATGGTAAACTATGGCTACACCTTC. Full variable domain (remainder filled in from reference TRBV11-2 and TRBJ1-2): EAGVAQSPRYKIIEKRQSVAFWCNPISGHATLYWYQQILGQGPKLLIQFQNNGVVDDSQLPKDRFSAERLKGVDSTLKIQPAKLEDSAVYLCASSSGQGMVNYGYTFGSGTRLTVV.

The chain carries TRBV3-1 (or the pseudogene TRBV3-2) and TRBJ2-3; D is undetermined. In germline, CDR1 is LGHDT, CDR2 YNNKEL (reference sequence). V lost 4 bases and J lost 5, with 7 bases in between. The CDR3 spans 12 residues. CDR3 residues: CASSRDGDTQYF. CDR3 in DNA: TGTGCCAGCAGCCGAGACGGAGATACGCAGTATTTT.

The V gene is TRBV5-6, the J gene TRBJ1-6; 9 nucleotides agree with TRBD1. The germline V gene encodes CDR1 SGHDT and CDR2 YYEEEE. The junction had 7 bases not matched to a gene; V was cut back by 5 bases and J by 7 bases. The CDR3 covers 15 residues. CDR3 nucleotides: TGTGCCAGCAGACTCGGACAGGGGAGAAATTCACCCCTCCACTTT. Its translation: CASRLGQGRNSPLHF. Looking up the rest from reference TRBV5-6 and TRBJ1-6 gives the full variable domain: DAGVTQSPTHLIKTRGQQVTLRCSPKSGHDTVSWYQQALGQGPQFIFQYYEEEERQRGNFPDRFSGHQFPNYSSELNVNALLLGDSALYLCASRLGQGRNSPLHFGNGTRLTVT.

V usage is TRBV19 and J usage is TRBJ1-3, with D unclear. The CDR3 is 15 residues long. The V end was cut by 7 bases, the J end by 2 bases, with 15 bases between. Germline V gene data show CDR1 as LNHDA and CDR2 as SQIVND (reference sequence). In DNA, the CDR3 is TGTGCCAGTACCCGGGGTGGGGAACCTGGAAACACCATATATTTT. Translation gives CASTRGGEPGNTIYF.

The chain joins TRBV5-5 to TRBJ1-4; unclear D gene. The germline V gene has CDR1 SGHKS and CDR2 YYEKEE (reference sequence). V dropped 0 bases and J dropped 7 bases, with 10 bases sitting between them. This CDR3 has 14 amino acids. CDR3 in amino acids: CASSLVAGFEKLFF. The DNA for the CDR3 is TGTGCCAGCAGCTTGGTGGCGGGGTTTGAAAAACTGTTTTTT.

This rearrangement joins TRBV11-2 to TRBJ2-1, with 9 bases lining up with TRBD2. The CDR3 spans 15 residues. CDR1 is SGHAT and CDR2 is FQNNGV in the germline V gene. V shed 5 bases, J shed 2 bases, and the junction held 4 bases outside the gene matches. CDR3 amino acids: CASSLSGGPYNEQFF. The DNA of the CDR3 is TGTGCCAGCAGCCTTAGCGGGGGCCCCTACAATGAGCAGTTCTTC.

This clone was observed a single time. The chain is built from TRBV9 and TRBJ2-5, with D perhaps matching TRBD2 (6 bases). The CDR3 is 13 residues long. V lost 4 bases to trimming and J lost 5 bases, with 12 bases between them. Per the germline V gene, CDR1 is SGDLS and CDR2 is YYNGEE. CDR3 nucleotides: TGTGCCAGCAGCCTTGGGGAGGTGGAGACCCAGTACTTC. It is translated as CASSLGEVETQYF. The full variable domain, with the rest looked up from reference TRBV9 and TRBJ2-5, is DSGVTQTPKHLITATGQRVTLRCSPRSGDLSVYWYQQSLDQGLQFLIQYYNGEERAKGNILERFSAQQFPDLHSELNLSSLELGDSALYFCASSLGEVETQYFGPGTRLLVL.

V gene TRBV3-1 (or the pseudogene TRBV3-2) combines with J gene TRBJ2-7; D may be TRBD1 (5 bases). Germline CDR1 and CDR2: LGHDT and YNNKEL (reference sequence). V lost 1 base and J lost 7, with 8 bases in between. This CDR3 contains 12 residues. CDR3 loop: CASSQVGEEQYF. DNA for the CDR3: TGTGCCAGCAGCCAAGTAGGGGAAGAGCAGTACTTC.

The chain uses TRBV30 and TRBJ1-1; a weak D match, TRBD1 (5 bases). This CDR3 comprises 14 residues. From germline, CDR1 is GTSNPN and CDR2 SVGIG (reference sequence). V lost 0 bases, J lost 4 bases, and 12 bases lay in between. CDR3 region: CAWSVSGGITEAFF. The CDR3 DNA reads TGTGCCTGGAGTGTTTCGGGGGGTATCACTGAAGCTTTCTTT.